A single sample is the source of the 9 T cell receptor beta chains below, sequenced in a study of cytomegalovirus exposure and HLA in healthy donors. The PCR had 60 Vbeta and 13 Jbeta primers. Only in-frame clones appear in the TCRdb table, and some are missing; sequencing was by immunoSEQ multiplex PCR. The sample holds under 95,000 clones, around 79% seen once. The sequenced material came from PBMCs. Source of these receptors: a woman between 40 and 50 years old in good health and CMV-seropositive.

The chain uses TRBV6-1 and TRBJ2-1, with a weak D call TRBD2 (6 bases). The CDR3 is made up of 18 amino acids. Trimming removed 3 bases from V and 2 bases from J, with 20 bases in between. Germline assignment: CDR1 MNHNS and CDR2 SASEGT. The CDR3 reads CASSDVSSGTQAYNEQFF. CDR3 DNA sequence: TGTGCCAGCAGTGATGTTTCCTCCGGGACTCAGGCCTACAATGAGCAGTTCTTC.

The rearrangement joins TRBV7-9 to TRBJ2-7; no clear D. The length of the CDR3 is 13 residues. In germline, CDR1 is SEHNR, CDR2 FQNEAQ (reference sequence). V was shortened by 5 bases and J by 6 bases, with 14 bases between the two germline ends. This chain's CDR3 is CASSNSRDPEQYF. The CDR3 DNA sequence: TGTGCCAGCAGCAACTCGCGAGATCCCGAGCAGTACTTC. Combining the CDR3 with reference TRBV7-9 and TRBJ2-7 gives the whole variable domain DTGVSQNPRHKITKRGQNVTFRCDPISEHNRLYWYRQTLGQGPEFLTYFQNEAQLEKSRLLSDRFSAERPKGSFSTLEIQRTEQGDSAMYLCASSNSRDPEQYFGPGTRLTVT.

V usage is TRBV6-5 and J usage is TRBJ1-1; tentative D call: TRBD1 (5 bases). V gave up 6 bases and J gave up 4 bases, with 12 bases separating them. From germline, CDR1 is MNHEY and CDR2 SVGAGI. The CDR3 has 13 residues. This CDR3 reads CASSPVGGTEAFF. CDR3 bases: TGTGCCAGCAGCCCTGTGGGGGGCACTGAAGCTTTCTTT.

This clone was detected a few times. The rearrangement joins TRBV11-3 to TRBJ2-7, with 7 bases identical to TRBD1. This CDR3 has 16 amino acids. CDR1 is SGHNT and CDR2 is YENEEA in the germline V gene. V lost 1 base, J lost 0 bases, and 6 bases stayed unmatched. As DNA, the CDR3 is TGTGCCAGCAGCTTAGGTTCAGGGACAGACTCCTACGAGCAGTACTTC. It specifies CASSLGSGTDSYEQYF.

This clone occurred once. The chain uses TRBV19 and TRBJ2-1; D is ambiguous. The CDR3 contains 11 residues. V was shortened by 9 bases and J by 3 bases, with 6 bases between the two germline ends. Germline CDR1 reads LNHDA; CDR2 reads SQIVND (reference sequence). CDR3 DNA sequence: TGTGCCAGCACTAACTACAATGAGCAGTTCTTC. It codes for CASTNYNEQFF.

The V gene is TRBV14, the J gene TRBJ2-7, with D uncertain. Trimming cost V 0 bases and J 2 bases, with 14 bases left between them. Germline V gene lookup returns CDR1 SGHDN and CDR2 FVKESK. CDR3 length: 16 residues. This chain's CDR3 is CASSQDPRKQPYEQYF. In DNA form, the CDR3 reads TGTGCCAGCAGCCAAGATCCGAGGAAACAACCCTACGAGCAGTACTTC.

This sequence joins TRBV5-4 and TRBJ1-2, with D uncertain. V gave up 7 bases and J gave up 2 bases, with 18 bases separating them. The CDR3 contains 15 residues. Germline assignment: CDR1 SGHNT and CDR2 YYREEE (reference sequence). The chain's CDR3 is CASSAPGLLNYGYTF. The CDR3 coding sequence is TGTGCCAGCTCAGCCCCGGGTTTGTTAAACTATGGCTACACCTTC.

This clone is medium-sized by share. The chain uses TRBV6-4 and TRBJ2-1; TRBD1 aligns across 11 bases. V shed 2 bases, J shed 6 bases, and the junction held 0 bases outside the gene matches. From germline, CDR1 is MRHNA and CDR2 SNTAGT. The CDR3 has 14 residues. CDR3 amino acids: CASSDGTGGNEQFF. CDR3 in DNA: TGTGCCAGCAGTGACGGGACAGGGGGCAATGAGCAGTTCTTC.

The chain uses TRBV6-1 and TRBJ1-1; 10 positions match TRBD1. V lost 3 bases to trimming and J lost 0 bases; unmatched junction nucleotides: 10. The CDR3 has 18 amino acids. Germline V gives CDR1 MNHNS, CDR2 SASEGT. CDR3 loop: CASSEWDRGLIMNTEAFF. CDR3 bases: TGTGCCAGCAGTGAGTGGGACAGGGGTCTTATCATGAACACTGAAGCTTTCTTT.